This T cell receptor (beta chain) was observed in a study of T cell responses to AZD1222 COVID-19 vaccine. Trimming removed 3 bases from V and 1 base from J, with 12 bases in between. Germline values: CDR1 KGHSH, CDR2 LQKENI. CDR3 length equals 16 residues. This table comes from immunoSEQ multiplex PCR, and its TCRdb copy is limited to in-frame clones, with some not included. Seen here are 75,000 to 100,000 clones, around 89% observed once, and the top ten hold approximately 2.8%. Here the sequenced sample was peripheral blood, taken on day 0 of AZD1222 vaccination. The source is an adult in good health. The chain joins TRBV18 to TRBJ2-2; TRBD2 might be the D (5 bases). The CDR3 sequence: CASSPERAGNTGELFF. The CDR3 nucleotides are TGTGCCAGCTCACCCGAGAGGGCAGGGAACACCGGGGAGCTGTTTTTT.